The source of this TCR beta chain is a study of shared clonotypes between healthy human individuals. Findings and caveats of the study: The small donor group covered limited genetic and exposure diversity. What naive subsets generally showed was a larger estimated richness than memory subsets showed. The sampled material consisted only of blood, and tissue repertoires are likely to differ.

Genomic DNA from each subset was divided evenly over several immunoSEQ plates. This table comes from immunoSEQ multiplex PCR, and its TCRdb copy is limited to in-frame clones, with some not included. The sample carries some 740,000 clones, 80% to 95% recorded once. Naive CD8 cells lacked CD45RO, underwent positive selection for CCR7 and left out terminally differentiated effector memory CD45RA+ cells. Per germline, CDR1 SEHNR and CDR2 FQNEAQ (reference sequence). The trim removed 1 base at V and 5 bases at J, leaving 7 bases unmatched. This CDR3 region has 15 residues. This clone was counted once. The target antigen is unknown.

The TCR originated in a man aged 25 to 40 in good health. Sequencing used naive CD8+ T cells sorted from blood. This sequence joins TRBV7-9 and TRBJ2-7; 8 positions match TRBD1. CDR3 in amino acids: CASSLGQGAVNEQYF. CDR3 nucleotide sequence: TGTGCCAGCAGCTTAGGCCAGGGGGCTGTAAACGAGCAGTACTTC.